This is a list of T cell receptor beta chains from one sample in a study of shared clonotypes between healthy human individuals. TCRdb's copy holds only in-frame clones and misses some; the assay was immunoSEQ multiplex PCR. The sample includes about 2.3 million clones, roughly 93% seen only once; the top ten take 0.39%. Sequencing input: naive CD4+ T cells from PBMCs. These receptors all come from a man between 18 and 35 years old in good health. Some clones in this sample may be carry-over from other donors' samples. CDR3s include the opening cysteine and the closing phenylalanine or tryptophan.

TRBV7-8 CASSRLPSGYEQYF
TRBV10-1 CASRGQYTEAFF
TRBV27 CASSYGRASGANVLTF
TRBV29-1 CSVGVNEQYF
TRBV7-2 CASSLLGLGELFF
TRBV5-4 CASSPPGSYEQYF
TRBV9 CASSVAVSTEAFF
TRBV5-8 CASSLEHLYNEQFF
TRBV7-9 CASSRGDSYTEAFF
TRBV7-3 CASSFRAPPDNEQFF
TRBV2 CASSSVDASSYNEQFF
TRBV5-5 CASSLSVGHSNQPQHF
TRBV7-8 CASSLVSGDWGASYEQYF
TRBV30 CAWSVSGVTGNTIYF
TRBV19 CASSFQTGTPTYEQYF
TRBV5-1 CASSPVGGAETQYF
TRBV7-3 CASSLRSGRSYNEQFF
TRBV7-2 CASSLGNTQYF